The 19 T cell receptor beta chains presented below share a single source sample, sequenced in a study of CD8 T cells in ankylosing spondylitis. Each CDR3 protein is one row after TCRdb ran MiXCR on the 5' RACE reads. The sample lists 200,000 or so distinct CDR3 sequences; about 26% were seen once. Sequenced sample: blood, either unsorted or a sorted T cell fraction (not recorded which). These receptors were taken from a male donor with ankylosing spondylitis or in good health (not recorded which).

This clonotype was seen at least ten times. V gene TRBV4-1 combines with J gene TRBJ2-1, with TRBD1 as a possible D gene (5 bases). Trimming shortened V by 1 base and J by 3 bases, and 13 bases separated the two germline ends. Germline V gives CDR1 MGHRA, CDR2 YSYEKL. The CDR3 contains 16 residues. For the CDR3, the DNA is TGCGCCAGCAGCCAAGCGACACCCCAGGGCTACAATGAGCAGTTCTTC. Protein sequence: CASSQATPQGYNEQFF.

This clonotype occurred many times. The J gene is TRBJ2-7, the V gene TRBV6-5, with D possibly TRBD2 on 5 matching bases. This CDR3 comprises 12 residues. Trimming took off 6 bases at V and 0 bases at J, with 6 bases between the two ends. Looked up from germline, CDR1 is MNHEY and CDR2 is SVGAGI. The CDR3 DNA reads as TGTGCCAGCAGCCGGGGCTCCTACGAGCAGTACTTC. Translation gives CASSRGSYEQYF.

V usage is TRBV10-3 and J usage is TRBJ2-1; TRBD2 matches at 10 bases. Germline CDR1 reads ENHRY; CDR2 reads SYGVKD. The CDR3 has 16 residues. V shed 1 base, J shed 5 bases, and the junction held 5 bases outside the gene matches. CDR3 nucleotide sequence: TGTGCCATCAGTGAGTTCCTAGCGGGAGATCACAATGAGCAGTTCTTC. Protein product: CAISEFLAGDHNEQFF.

The sample holds many counts of this clonotype. The chain has TRBV2 and TRBJ2-7; TRBD1 matches at 11 bases. CDR1 is SNHLY, CDR2 FYNNEI, per germline. CDR3 length equals 13 residues. V was clipped by 8 bases and J by 6 bases; unmatched bases: 6. CDR3 sequence reads: CASQRTGGGEQYF. The CDR3 coding sequence is TGTGCCAGCCAAAGGACAGGGGGCGGCGAGCAGTACTTC.

This clonotype appeared a few times. The V call is TRBV5-6, the J call TRBJ2-1; a possible D gene is TRBD2 (6 bases). Germline loops: CDR1 SGHDT, CDR2 YYEEEE. The CDR3 sequence is 13 residues long. Trimming pared 8 bases from V and 7 bases from J, leaving 16 bases between. The CDR3 loop is CARARGRTNEQFF. As DNA, the CDR3 is TGTGCCAGAGCCCGAGGGAGGACGAATGAGCAGTTCTTC.

At least ten counts were recorded for this clonotype. The J gene is TRBJ1-2, the V gene TRBV3-1; D might be TRBD1 (5 bases). V was cut by 4 bases and J by 5 bases, with 11 bases left in between. The CDR3 runs to 13 residues. Germline CDR1 reads LGHDT; CDR2 reads YNNKEL (reference sequence). The CDR3 spells CASSPRGLYGYTF. Here the CDR3 DNA reads TGTGCCAGCAGCCCGAGGGGACTATATGGCTACACCTTC. The variable domain in full, with the rest retrieved from reference TRBV3-1 and TRBJ1-2, is DTAVSQTPKYLVTQMGNDKSIKCEQNLGHDTMYWYKQDSKKFLKIMFSYNNKELIINETVPNRFSPKSPDKAHLNLHINSLELGDSAVYFCASSPRGLYGYTFGSGTRLTVV.

The rearrangement links TRBV6-4 to TRBJ2-1; 9 bases match TRBD1. Germline V gene sequence: CDR1 MRHNA, CDR2 SNTAGT. V shed 2 bases and J 4 bases; nucleotides not matched to a gene: 6. There are 16 residues in the CDR3. CDR3 bases: TGTGCCAGCAGTGACGGACACGGGACAGGGTACAATGAGCAGTTCTTC. Its protein is CASSDGHGTGYNEQFF.

V usage is TRBV2 and J usage is TRBJ1-1, with 8 bases that match TRBD1. V was clipped by 1 base and J by 4 bases; unmatched bases: 2. CDR1 SNHLY and CDR2 FYNNEI come from the germline V gene. The CDR3 totals 14 residues. DNA for the CDR3: TGTGCCAGCAGTGAAGACAGGGGGAGCACTGAAGCTTTCTTT. This sequence encodes CASSEDRGSTEAFF.

This rearrangement joins TRBV12-3 or TRBV12-4 to TRBJ1-1; 10 bases are a match to TRBD1. This CDR3 contains 14 residues. V shed 3 bases and J 5 bases; nucleotides not matched to a gene: 3. CDR3 sequence (DNA): TGTGCCAGCAGTTTTACGGGACAGGGGACTGAAGCTTTCTTT. This gives the protein CASSFTGQGTEAFF.

This clonotype has just a few counts. This chain links TRBV20-1 with TRBJ1-5, with D hard to call. The CDR3 sequence is 13 residues long. V was pared by 3 bases and J by 2 bases, with 8 bases between. CDR1 is DFQATT and CDR2 is SNEGSKA in the germline V gene (reference sequence). CDR3 residues: CSASLEGNQPQHF. CDR3 nucleotides: TGCAGTGCTAGTTTAGAGGGCAATCAGCCCCAGCATTTT.

CDR3 DNA: TGTGCCAGCAGCTTGGGAGTTAGCAATCAGCCCCAGCATTTT. Translating gives CASSLGVSNQPQHF. The V gene is TRBV5-5, the J gene TRBJ1-5; D gene unclear. The CDR3 is 14 amino acids. V was trimmed by 0 bases and J by 0 bases, leaving 4 bases between them. Germline-derived CDR1 and CDR2 are SGHKS and YYEKEE (reference sequence). The whole variable domain, filled in from reference TRBV5-5 and TRBJ1-5, reads DAGVTQSPTHLIKTRGQQVTLRCSPISGHKSVSWYQQVLGQGPQFIFQYYEKEERGRGNFPDRFSARQFPNYSSELNVNALLLGDSALYLCASSLGVSNQPQHFGDGTRLSIL.

The chain employs TRBV20-1 and TRBJ1-1; 7 bases map to TRBD1. The CDR3 consists of 16 residues. Germline CDR1 reads DFQATT; CDR2 reads SNEGSKA (reference sequence). V gave up 3 bases and J gave up 1 base; unmatched junction bases: 11. CDR3 sequence (DNA): TGCAGTGCTAGGGTTAGGGGGCGCACGGCGAACACTGAAGCTTTCTTT. It yields the protein CSARVRGRTANTEAFF.

The rearrangement uses TRBV3-1 and TRBJ2-7, with 10 bases identical to TRBD2. V gave up 0 bases and J gave up 3 bases; unmatched junction bases: 2. The CDR3 sequence is 15 residues long. Germline loops: CDR1 LGHDT, CDR2 YNNKEL (reference sequence). The CDR3 sequence: CASSQERLAGYEQYF. CDR3 in DNA: TGTGCCAGCAGCCAAGAAAGACTAGCGGGCTACGAGCAGTACTTC.

There are many counts of this clonotype. The chain has TRBV11-1 and TRBJ1-1; possible D gene TRBD1, 6 bases. Germline V gene lookup returns CDR1 SGHAT and CDR2 FQDESV (reference sequence). Trimming stripped 4 bases from V and 4 bases from J, with 16 bases between. The CDR3 has 15 amino acids. The CDR3 region is CASSSPGHRGTEAFF. CDR3 sequence (DNA): TGTGCCAGCAGCTCCCCGGGACATCGAGGCACTGAAGCTTTCTTT.

This clonotype was seen only a few times. In DNA form, the CDR3 reads TGCAGCGTGACATATTACAGGGGGCAGAATGAGCAGTTCTTC. Translation gives CSVTYYRGQNEQFF. The chain is built from TRBV29-1 and TRBJ2-1; 9 positions match TRBD1. Germline V CDR1 and CDR2: SQVTM, ANQGSEA. V dropped 6 bases and J dropped 7; count of bases not matched to a gene: 10. CDR3 length: 14 amino acids.

This clonotype showed up many times. This chain uses TRBV12-3 or TRBV12-4 with TRBJ1-5; no definite D call. V shed 3 bases and J shed 10 bases, with 13 bases lying between them. There are 13 residues in the CDR3. The CDR3 sequence: CASSFSFVDPQHF. Written as DNA, the CDR3 is TGTGCCAGCAGTTTTTCTTTCGTCGACCCCCAGCATTTT.

The chain is built from TRBV20-1 and TRBJ1-2; a weak D match, TRBD1 (6 bases). CDR3 length: 13 amino acids. V was pared by 2 bases and J by 4 bases, with 11 bases between. CDR1 and CDR2 from the germline V gene are DFQATT and SNEGSKA (reference sequence). CDR3 amino acids: CSARKPQGYGYTF. The CDR3 DNA is TGCAGTGCTAGAAAACCACAGGGCTATGGCTACACCTTC.

This clonotype came up many times. The chain has TRBV28 and TRBJ1-1; no definite D call. The V end was cut by 3 bases, the J end by 4 bases, with 6 bases between. There are 12 residues in the CDR3. The V gene's germline CDR1 is MDHEN and CDR2 SYDVKM. For the CDR3, the DNA is TGTGCCAGCAGTTTGGAGAGCACTGAAGCTTTCTTT. Translated, it gives CASSLESTEAFF. The entire variable domain, with the rest obtained from reference TRBV28 and TRBJ1-1, is as follows: DVKVTQSSRYLVKRTGEKVFLECVQDMDHENMFWYRQDPGLGLRLIYFSYDVKMKEKGDIPEGYSVSREKKERFSLILESASTNQTSMYLCASSLESTEAFFGQGTRLTVV.

This clonotype was seen a handful of times. The chain carries TRBV29-1 and TRBJ2-5; D remains ambiguous. This CDR3 contains 12 residues. V was pared by 4 bases and J by 4 bases, with 10 bases between. Germline values: CDR1 SQVTM, CDR2 ANQGSEA. The CDR3 region has the DNA TGCAGCGTTGCTAGGAGCTCAGAGACCCAGTACTTC. Translated, it gives CSVARSSETQYF.